One sample yielded the 27 T cell receptor beta chains listed below, sequenced in a study of T cells in Graves' hyperthyroidism and ophthalmopathy. Authors of the study amplified TCR beta CDR3 regions from RNA transcripts. TCR CDR3 underwent first-round RT-PCR with the HTBI primer set. One entry per CDR3 protein, called by TCRdb with MiXCR from the multiplex PCR reads. The table lists some 360,000 distinct CDR3 sequences, 14% of them singletons. The specimen was blood. The origin of the receptors is a woman in her sixties or seventies with Graves' hyperthyroidism.

The rearrangement links TRBV20-1 to TRBJ2-7; no firm D call. V was pared by 6 bases and J by 5 bases, with 14 bases between. The germline V gene encodes CDR1 DFQATT and CDR2 SNEGSKA (reference sequence). This CDR3 is built from 12 residues. DNA for the CDR3: TGCAGTGCCATCTGGGGTCCGGACGAGCAGTACTTC. It translates to CSAIWGPDEQYF.

This clonotype was seen ten or more times. The chain employs TRBV28 and TRBJ1-2; the D is unclear. Deletions cut 6 bases from V and 5 bases from J, with 4 bases between. This CDR3 comprises 10 residues. CDR1 and CDR2 (germline): MDHEN, SYDVKM. The CDR3 reads CASSLYGYTF. As DNA, the CDR3 is TGTGCCAGCAGCCTTTATGGCTACACCTTC.

This chain links TRBV12-3 or TRBV12-4 with TRBJ1-2; TRBD1 is a possible D gene (6 bases). Trimming took off 4 bases at V and 4 bases at J, with 7 bases between the two ends. There are 12 residues in the CDR3. CDR3 region: CASSSDSYGYTF. CDR3 bases: TGTGCCAGCAGTTCGGACAGCTATGGCTACACCTTC.

As to this clonotype: This sequence may be a read error, since a much larger clone differs from it by one base. CDR3 nucleotides: TGTGCCAGCAGCTTAGAGTCAGGGCGGACTGAAGCTTTCTTT. Its translation: CASSLESGRTEAFF. The V and J genes are TRBV7-9 and TRBJ1-1; D may be TRBD1 (5 bases). This CDR3 has 14 amino acids. V shed 1 base and J shed 5 bases, with 11 bases lying between them. Germline V CDR1 and CDR2: SEHNR, FQNEAQ (reference sequence).

There are many counts of this clonotype. This rearrangement joins TRBV19 to TRBJ1-6; D is ambiguous. Germline V gene data show CDR1 as LNHDA and CDR2 as SQIVND (reference sequence). The CDR3 sequence is 12 residues long. V lost 5 bases to trimming and J lost 7 bases, with 6 bases between them. As DNA, the CDR3 is TGTGCCAGTAGTTATACGAATTCACCCCTCCACTTT. Protein sequence: CASSYTNSPLHF.

At least ten counts were recorded for this clonotype. The V and J genes are TRBV5-1 and TRBJ1-2; the D gene is possibly TRBD1 (5 bases). Trimming took off 1 base at V and 7 bases at J, with 14 bases between the two ends. Germline V gives CDR1 SGHRS, CDR2 YFSETQ. CDR3 size: 14 residues. The CDR3 region is CASSLRGEESGYTF. The CDR3 DNA sequence: TGCGCCAGCAGCTTGAGAGGGGAGGAGAGTGGCTACACCTTC.

This clonotype came up many times. CDR3 coding DNA: TGTGCCACCTTCGGACTAGCGGGAGGGTCTAGCACAGATACGCAGTATTTT. This codes for CATFGLAGGSSTDTQYF. The chain employs TRBV27 and TRBJ2-3; TRBD2 matches 15 bases. Germline CDR1 MNHEY, CDR2 SMNVEV (reference sequence). The length of the CDR3 is 17 residues. V was clipped by 10 bases and J by 0 bases; unmatched bases: 8.

This clonotype was seen ten or more times. The chain carries TRBV19 and TRBJ1-1, with TRBD1 as a possible D gene (6 bases). From germline, CDR1 is LNHDA and CDR2 SQIVND (reference sequence). V lost 3 bases to trimming and J lost 0 bases, with 11 bases between them. This CDR3 has 15 amino acids. CDR3 region: CASSIGPGVNTEAFF. CDR3 nucleotides: TGTGCCAGTAGTATTGGACCAGGGGTGAACACTGAAGCTTTCTTT.

A few counts support this clonotype. The gene calls are TRBV7-6 and TRBJ2-1; D may be TRBD1 or TRBD2 (6 bases each). Germline CDR1 reads SGHVS; CDR2 reads FNYEAQ. The CDR3 runs to 11 residues. V was pared by 5 bases and J by 10 bases, with 9 bases between. CDR3: CASSRGLEQFF. CDR3 nucleotide sequence: TGTGCCAGCAGCCGGGGGCTCGAGCAGTTCTTC. Full variable domain (outside the CDR3, taken from reference TRBV7-6 and TRBJ2-1): GAGVSQSPRYKVTKRGQDVALRCDPISGHVSLYWYRQALGQGPEFLTYFNYEAQQDKSGLPNDRFSAERPEGSISTLTIQRTEQRDSAMYRCASSRGLEQFFGPGTRLTVL.

On this clonotype itself: A read error may be the cause here, since a much bigger clone is one base away. Lacking the conserved final phenylalanine or tryptophan, this CDR3 likely reflects a read error. The chain is built from TRBV5-1 and TRBJ2-3; the match to TRBD2 covers 8 bases. The germline V gene has CDR1 SGHRS and CDR2 YFSETQ. The V and J ends lost 3 bases and 0 bases, in that order; junction bases with no gene match: 6. The CDR3 has 16 residues. CDR3 bases: TGCGCCAGCAGCTGGGAGATAGCGGGAAGCACAGATACGCAGTATTCT. This translates into CASSWEIAGSTDTQYS.

This clonotype was counted between two and nine times. This may be a read error: a much more frequent sequence differs by one nucleotide. The chain recombines TRBV11-3 with TRBJ2-2, with 8 bases lining up with TRBD1. This CDR3 contains 14 residues. The V segment lost 4 bases and the J segment 5 bases; nucleotides outside the gene matches: 3. Germline CDR1 and CDR2: SGHNT and YENEEA. CDR3: CASSYGQGTGELFF. CDR3 coding DNA: TGTGCCAGCAGCTATGGACAGGGTACCGGGGAGCTGTTTTTT.

This clonotype was detected many times. V and J are TRBV12-3 or TRBV12-4 and TRBJ2-7; TRBD2 matches 13 bases. V gave up 6 bases and J gave up 5 bases; unmatched junction bases: 7. The CDR3 runs to 15 residues. The CDR3 bases are TGTGCCAGCAGGCCAGGACTAGCGGGAGTCCACGAGCAGTACTTC. Translation: CASRPGLAGVHEQYF.

This clonotype occurred a few times. The gene calls are TRBV5-1 and TRBJ2-1; the D gene is possibly TRBD2 (5 bases). Germline V CDR1 and CDR2: SGHRS, YFSETQ. The CDR3 contains 14 residues. The V gene lost 5 bases and the J gene lost 2 bases, with 11 bases spanning the gap. In DNA form, the CDR3 reads TGCGCCAGCAGAGTACTAGAAGCCTACAATGAGCAGTTCTTC. Translation gives CASRVLEAYNEQFF.

This clonotype was observed at least ten times. The chain couples TRBV27 to TRBJ1-2, with D perhaps TRBD1 (5 bases). V lost 2 bases and J lost 4, with 14 bases in between. CDR1 is MNHEY, CDR2 SMNVEV, per germline (reference sequence). There are 15 residues in the CDR3. CDR3 nucleotides: TGTGCCAGCAGTTTAAGGGCCTGGGGGATCTATGGCTACACCTTC. This encodes CASSLRAWGIYGYTF.

This clonotype was seen ten or more times. V and J are TRBV2 and TRBJ1-3, with D uncertain. Trimming removed 2 bases from V and 2 bases from J, with 4 bases in between. CDR3 size: 13 residues. Germline V gene sequence: CDR1 SNHLY, CDR2 FYNNEI. Here the CDR3 DNA reads TGTGCCAGCAGTGAACAGGCTGGAAACACCATATATTTT. Its protein product is CASSEQAGNTIYF.

A remark on this clonotype: An end of the junction differs from the germline gene, which may be a read error. The rearrangement uses TRBV13 and TRBJ2-1; TRBD2 matches 7 bases. Germline V gene sequence: CDR1 PRHDT, CDR2 FYEKMQ (reference sequence). CDR3 length: 18 amino acids. This chain's CDR3 is CASSLGGTAGEAYNEQLF. CDR3 DNA sequence: TGTGCCAGCAGCTTAGGGGGGACGGCGGGGGAAGCCTACAATGAGCAGCTCTTC.

The chain has TRBV11-2 and TRBJ2-6; 8 nucleotides agree with TRBD1. Trimming cost V 5 bases and J 0 bases; bases outside gene matches: 15. There are 20 residues in the CDR3. In germline, CDR1 is SGHAT, CDR2 FQNNGV. The CDR3, as DNA: TGTGCCAGCAGCCCCTGGGACAGGCGGCTTTCATTCTCTGGGGCCAACGTCCTGACTTTC. Amino acid sequence: CASSPWDRRLSFSGANVLTF.

This clonotype was counted at least ten times. The chain links TRBV20-1 to TRBJ2-5; D is unresolved. The ends were cut back, 3 bases at V and 4 bases at J, with 18 bases in the middle. The CDR3 is made up of 15 amino acids. Looked up from germline, CDR1 is DFQATT and CDR2 is SNEGSKA (reference sequence). The DNA of the CDR3 is TGCAGTGCTAGCCCACCTCCCGCGGATGGAGAGACCCAGTACTTC. Translation gives CSASPPPADGETQYF.

This chain uses TRBV6-1 with TRBJ1-1; 11 bases match TRBD1. Germline V lookup: CDR1 MNHNS, CDR2 SASEGT. This CDR3 is built from 15 residues. The CDR3 is CVIPSPGQGATEAFF. CDR3 in DNA: TGTGTCATCCCATCCCCAGGACAGGGGGCTACTGAAGCTTTCTTT.

This clonotype has a count of ten or more. CDR3 protein: CATSRGLEGNSPLHF. In DNA form, the CDR3 reads TGTGCCACCAGCAGGGGATTAGAGGGCAATTCACCCCTCCACTTT. This rearrangement joins TRBV15 to TRBJ1-6; no clear D. V lost 3 bases and J 7 bases, leaving 13 bases between the germline ends. The length of the CDR3 is 15 residues. Germline CDR1 and CDR2: LNHNV and YYDKDF (reference sequence).

There are many counts of this clonotype. The rearrangement uses TRBV12-3 or TRBV12-4 and TRBJ1-6, with D unresolved. The CDR3 has 14 residues. V was trimmed by 0 bases and J by 8 bases, leaving 8 bases between them. The CDR3: CASSLAGRDSPLHF. DNA for the CDR3: TGTGCCAGCAGTTTAGCCGGGAGGGATTCACCCCTCCACTTT.

This clonotype showed up just a few times. V usage is TRBV30 and J usage is TRBJ1-6; D call uncertain. Trimming removed 2 bases from V and 9 bases from J, with 20 bases in between. The CDR3 consists of 16 residues. Germline lookup yields CDR1 GTSNPN and CDR2 SVGIG (reference sequence). The CDR3 coding sequence is TGTGCCTGGAGTTACCGGGCCAGGAAAATGGGTTCACCCCTCCACTTT. Its protein product is CAWSYRARKMGSPLHF.

The rearrangement joins TRBV20-1 to TRBJ2-7, with unresolved D. CDR1 and CDR2 from the germline V gene are DFQATT and SNEGSKA (reference sequence). CDR3 length: 15 amino acids. The ends were cut back, 1 base at V and 6 bases at J, with 19 bases in the middle. CDR3 residues: CSARGAVLDAFEQYF. CDR3 DNA: TGCAGTGCTAGAGGGGCCGTACTGGACGCTTTCGAGCAGTACTTC.

This clonotype showed up just a few times. A much larger clone sits a single nucleotide away, making a read error possible. The genes are TRBV2 and TRBJ1-2, with 7 bases aligning to TRBD1. After removal of 5 bases from V and 7 bases from J, the junction contained 7 bases not matched to a gene. CDR1 SNHLY and CDR2 FYNNEI come from the germline V gene. This CDR3 is 13 amino acids long. CDR3 loop: CASSRQGYGGYTF. CDR3 bases: TGTGCCAGCAGTCGACAGGGTTATGGTGGCTACACCTTC.

This clonotype was seen repeatedly, ten times or more. The chain uses TRBV3-1 and TRBJ2-1; 10 bases are shared with TRBD2. Germline values: CDR1 LGHDT, CDR2 YNNKEL (reference sequence). This CDR3 region has 19 residues. Trimming at V came to 2 bases and at J to 7 bases, leaving 17 bases not matched to a gene. CDR3 residues: CASSQQDRVPSGSVNEQFF. The CDR3 DNA reads as TGTGCCAGCAGCCAACAGGACAGGGTCCCTAGCGGGAGTGTGAATGAGCAGTTCTTC.

This clonotype was seen repeatedly, ten times or more. The chain links TRBV20-1 to TRBJ2-1; TRBD2 matches 10 bases. This CDR3 spans 15 amino acids. V was pared by 1 base and J by 10 bases, with 10 bases of the junction left unmatched. Germline V CDR1 and CDR2: DFQATT, SNEGSKA (reference sequence). The CDR3 bases are TGCAGTGCTAGAGTTGTGCTAGCGGGAGCGGGCGAGCAGTTCTTC. This encodes CSARVVLAGAGEQFF.

This clonotype was seen only a few times. V is TRBV6-6 and J is TRBJ1-4; TRBD1 might be the D (6 bases). Germline loops: CDR1 MNHNY, CDR2 SVGAGI (reference sequence). The length of the CDR3 is 16 residues. The ends were cut back, 0 bases at V and 5 bases at J, with 13 bases in the middle. The CDR3 coding sequence is TGTGCCAGCAGTTACTCTGGACAGATTGAGAATGAAAAACTGTTTTTT. It codes for CASSYSGQIENEKLFF.